Listed below are T cell receptor beta chains from one sample, sequenced in a study of T cells in Graves' hyperthyroidism and ophthalmopathy. TCRdb recomputed calls from the multiplex PCR reads with MiXCR, one row per CDR3 protein. The table lists a few hundred thousand distinct CDR3 sequences, about 14% of them singletons. Material: blood. The receptors were gathered from a woman aged 25 to 39 with Graves' hyperthyroidism that later progressed to Graves' ophthalmopathy. Each CDR3 is given with its conserved first and last residue. A D gene is named only where the DNA matches it firmly. Only some rows state a clone size, as once, few, many or a class for expanded clones.

CDR3,DNA,J,D,V,size
CSVAGQIANIQYF,TGCAGCGTTGCGGGACAAATTGCAAACATTCAGTACTTC,TRBJ2-4,.,TRBV29-1,few
CASSLGIGQGGQPQHF,TGTGCCAGCAGCTTAGGGATCGGACAAGGGGGACAGCCCCAGCATTTT,TRBJ1-5,.,TRBV7-2,many
CASSLSLNIYEQYF,TGTGCCAGCAGTTTATCCCTAAATATCTACGAGCAGTACTTC,TRBJ2-7,.,TRBV27,few
CASSLRTSENTGELFF,TGTGCCAGCAGTCTACGGACTAGCGAAAACACCGGGGAGCTGTTTTTT,TRBJ2-2,TRBD2,TRBV27,.
CASSWDRGSLQTGELFF,TGTGCCAGCAGTTGGGACAGGGGCTCATTACAAACCGGGGAGCTGTTTTTT,TRBJ2-2,TRBD1,TRBV27,many
CASSLTGRATEAFF,TGTGCCAGCAGCTTAACTGGTCGGGCGACTGAAGCTTTCTTT,TRBJ1-1,.,TRBV7-3,many
CSVGDRVEETQYF,TGCAGCGTTGGAGACAGGGTAGAAGAGACCCAGTACTTC,TRBJ2-5,TRBD1,TRBV29-1,many
CASSDPAVVAPRDTQYF,TGTGCCAGCAGCGACCCGGCGGTGGTAGCGCCGAGGGATACGCAGTATTTT,TRBJ2-3,.,TRBV11-1,many
CASSLDRGRFEKLFF,TGTGCCAGCAGCTTAGATCGAGGGCGATTTGAAAAACTGTTTTTT,TRBJ1-4,.,TRBV11-2,many
CASSHRGGQPQHF,TGTGCCAGCAGTCACAGGGGCGGTCAGCCCCAGCATTTT,TRBJ1-5,TRBD1,TRBV6-5,few
CASSLEVQGHPMNTEAFF,TGCGCCAGCAGCTTGGAGGTGCAGGGGCACCCCATGAACACTGAAGCTTTCTTT,TRBJ1-1,.,TRBV5-1,.
CASSSLTSGSSEQYF,TGTGCCAGCAGCTCGCTTACTAGCGGGAGTAGCGAGCAGTACTTC,TRBJ2-7,TRBD2,TRBV11-1,.
CSALTGTGTDTQYF,TGCAGTGCTTTAACCGGGACAGGGACGGATACGCAGTATTTT,TRBJ2-3,TRBD1,TRBV20-1,few
CSARDTGLAGKETQYF,TGCAGTGCTAGAGATACTGGGCTAGCGGGGAAAGAGACCCAGTACTTC,TRBJ2-5,TRBD2,TRBV20-1,many
CAWSRRDGEQFF,TGTGCCTGGAGTAGGAGGGATGGTGAGCAGTTCTTC,TRBJ2-1,.,TRBV30,many
CASSRIRDGEQYF,TGTGCCAGCAGTCGAATTAGGGACGGCGAGCAGTACTTC,TRBJ2-7,.,TRBV6-2/TRBV6-3,many
CASSFGSQGTMNTEAFF,TGTGCCAGCAGCTTCGGATCCCAGGGGACGATGAACACTGAAGCTTTCTTT,TRBJ1-1,.,TRBV11-1,many
CASERDRESGNTIYF,TGTGCCAGCGAGAGGGACAGGGAATCCGGAAACACCATATATTTT,TRBJ1-3,TRBD1,TRBV6-1,many
CASSLIGPGGYEQYF,TGTGCCAGCAGTTTGATCGGACCAGGGGGCTACGAGCAGTACTTC,TRBJ2-7,TRBD1,TRBV12-3/TRBV12-4,.
CASSLRDYPNTGELFF,TGTGCCAGCAGCTTACGAGACTACCCGAACACCGGGGAGCTGTTTTTT,TRBJ2-2,.,TRBV7-9,.
CASTFGGAAGYTF,TGTGCCAGCACCTTCGGGGGGGCGGCCGGCTACACCTTC,TRBJ1-2,.,TRBV6-1,.
CASSMGPLDSLRNQPQHF,TGTGCCAGTAGTATGGGTCCCCTCGACAGTTTAAGAAATCAGCCCCAGCATTTT,TRBJ1-5,.,TRBV19,many
CASSFGEGSDTEAFF,TGTGCCAGCAGTTTCGGAGAGGGCTCGGACACTGAAGCTTTCTTT,TRBJ1-1,.,TRBV28,many
CSATEGQTHTGELFF,TGCAGTGCTACTGAGGGACAGACACACACCGGGGAGCTGTTTTTT,TRBJ2-2,TRBD1,TRBV20-1,few
CATQVGHNEQFF,TGTGCCACCCAGGTTGGGCACAATGAGCAGTTCTTC,TRBJ2-1,.,TRBV19,.
CASSYGGVNNSPLHF,TGTGCCAGCAGCTACGGAGGAGTTAATAATTCACCCCTCCACTTT,TRBJ1-6,.,TRBV28,few
CASSFVSSGTGELFF,TGTGCCAGCAGCTTCGTATCTAGTGGCACCGGGGAGCTGTTTTTT,TRBJ2-2,.,TRBV7-9,few
CASSLSWGGANSPLHF,TGCGCCAGCAGTTTATCATGGGGTGGAGCCAATTCACCCCTCCACTTT,TRBJ1-6,.,TRBV27,few
CASSVLAGDINEQFF,TGCGCCAGCAGCGTACTAGCGGGAGACATCAATGAGCAGTTCTTC,TRBJ2-1,TRBD2,TRBV5-1,few
CASGLSAYGYTF,TGTGCCAGCGGGCTCTCCGCCTATGGCTACACCTTC,TRBJ1-2,.,TRBV6-1,few
CASSSTGEYGYTF,TGTGCCAGCAGTTCGACAGGGGAATATGGCTACACCTTC,TRBJ1-2,TRBD1,TRBV6-2/TRBV6-3,many
CASSFLSTERDTEAFF,TGTGCCAGCAGTTTCCTTTCAACGGAGAGAGACACTGAAGCTTTCTTT,TRBJ1-1,.,TRBV27,many
CAISEQIRRQGPYEQYF,TGTGCCATCAGTGAACAAATTAGGAGACAGGGCCCCTACGAGCAGTACTTC,TRBJ2-7,TRBD1,TRBV10-3,many
CASSPFTREQFF,TGTGCCAGCTCACCGTTTACAAGGGAGCAGTTCTTC,TRBJ2-1,.,TRBV18,many
CASSQTEDSKNTIYF,TGTGCCAGCAGCCAAACCGAGGACAGCAAAAACACCATATATTTT,TRBJ1-3,.,TRBV3-1,.
CASSLEAAAASRGYTF,TGTGCCAGCAGCTTAGAAGCGGCGGCGGCCAGTCGGGGCTACACCTTC,TRBJ1-2,.,TRBV11-2,many
CASSLTSGTRNF,TGTGCCAGCAGTTTGACTAGCGGGACCAGGAACTTC,TRBJ2-7,TRBD2,TRBV28,many
CASSRLWGDEQFF,TGCGCCAGCAGCCGCCTGTGGGGGGATGAGCAGTTCTTC,TRBJ2-1,.,TRBV4-1,.
CASSSNKLAGTDTQYF,TGTGCCAGCAGCTCTAATAAACTAGCGGGCACAGATACGCAGTATTTT,TRBJ2-3,TRBD2,TRBV28,.
CASSFLAGGFQNEQFF,TGTGCCAGCAGTTTTCTAGCGGGAGGGTTCCAAAATGAGCAGTTCTTC,TRBJ2-1,TRBD2,TRBV28,many
CSVAGDSLSPLHF,TGCAGCGTCGCAGGGGACTCTCTTTCACCCCTCCACTTT,TRBJ1-6,.,TRBV29-1,many
CSAAEQGDGEKLFF,TGCAGTGCCGCAGAACAGGGAGATGGGGAAAAACTGTTTTTT,TRBJ1-4,.,TRBV20-1,many
CASRPPNYEQYF,TGTGCCAGCAGACCACCTAACTACGAGCAGTACTTC,TRBJ2-7,.,TRBV28,few
CASSLRPALISGNTIYF,TGTGCCAGCAGCTTAAGGCCGGCACTGATCTCTGGAAACACCATATATTTT,TRBJ1-3,.,TRBV11-2,few
CSAGAHQETQYF,TGCAGTGCTGGGGCCCACCAAGAGACCCAGTACTTC,TRBJ2-5,.,TRBV20-1,many
CSAPSGGSAGELFF,TGCAGCGCTCCTTCAGGGGGTAGCGCCGGGGAGCTGTTTTTT,TRBJ2-2,TRBD1,TRBV29-1,few
CSVQGTNSNQPQHF,TGCAGCGTCCAAGGGACAAATAGCAATCAGCCCCAGCATTTT,TRBJ1-5,.,TRBV29-1,many
CASSQGTSGSEQYF,TGTGCCAGCAGTCAAGGGACTAGCGGGAGCGAGCAGTACTTC,TRBJ2-7,TRBD2,TRBV6-1,.
CASMGRGNEQFF,TGTGCCAGCATGGGGAGAGGAAATGAGCAGTTCTTC,TRBJ2-1,.,TRBV11-3,many
CSSLPPIQETQYF,TGCAGCAGCTTGCCCCCGATACAAGAGACCCAGTACTTC,TRBJ2-5,.,TRBV20-1,many
CASGLDRAVAGELFF,TGTGCCAGCGGTTTGGACAGGGCGGTCGCCGGGGAGCTGTTTTTT,TRBJ2-2,TRBD1,TRBV6-1,many
CASSTYSLPNEQFF,TGTGCCAGTAGTACTTACTCGCTGCCAAATGAGCAGTTCTTC,TRBJ2-1,.,TRBV19,few